One sample yielded the 25 T cell receptor beta chains listed below, sequenced in a study of cytomegalovirus exposure and HLA in healthy donors. The PCR had 60 Vbeta and 13 Jbeta primers. The assay was immunoSEQ multiplex PCR, and TCRdb's table has in-frame clones only and misses some. Found here are under 90,000 clones; the top ten clones hold 6.5% to 9.5%. What was sequenced was PBMCs. These receptors came from a female donor in good health and CMV-seropositive.

V usage is TRBV2 and J usage is TRBJ1-2; 7 bases are shared with TRBD1. The V segment lost 0 bases and the J segment 9 bases; nucleotides outside the gene matches: 19. The germline V gene has CDR1 SNHLY and CDR2 FYNNEI. CDR3 length: 18 residues. In DNA, the CDR3 is TGTGCCAGCAGTGAAGCGGGAAGGGGGACGGACAGGCGCCGGAGCTACACCTTC. Amino acids: CASSEAGRGTDRRRSYTF.

This CDR3 is CASTQLGSGSNEQFF. The CDR3 nucleotides are TGTGCCAGCACCCAACTCGGGAGTGGGTCCAATGAGCAGTTCTTC. The V call is TRBV28, the J call TRBJ2-1; TRBD2 might be the D (6 bases). This CDR3 has 15 amino acids. Germline V gene lookup returns CDR1 MDHEN and CDR2 SYDVKM. V lost 7 bases, J lost 6 bases, and 19 bases lay in between.

The V gene is TRBV27, the J gene TRBJ1-2, with D maybe TRBD1 (6 bases). CDR3 size: 14 residues. Looked up from germline, CDR1 is MNHEY and CDR2 is SMNVEV (reference sequence). The V end lost 5 bases, the J end lost 3 bases, and 13 bases lay between the germline ends. CDR3 protein: CASSITGSDYGYTF. CDR3 nucleotides: TGTGCCAGCAGTATCACAGGGTCGGACTATGGCTACACCTTC.

The J gene is TRBJ2-5, the V gene TRBV6-5; D unresolved. The CDR3 extends over 13 amino acids. Germline V CDR1 and CDR2: MNHEY, SVGAGI. Trimming removed 0 bases at V and 5 bases at J, with 7 bases between. In DNA, the CDR3 is TGTGCCAGCAGTTACTCTGGGCGCGAGACCCAGTACTTC. This translates into CASSYSGRETQYF.

The chain links TRBV27 to TRBJ2-2, with D possibly being TRBD2 (6 bases). The CDR3 runs 13 residues. V was pared by 6 bases and J by 8 bases, with 13 bases between. The germline V gene has CDR1 MNHEY and CDR2 SMNVEV (reference sequence). This chain's CDR3 is CASSPVGGGELFF. The CDR3 coding sequence is TGTGCCAGCAGCCCAGTGGGGGGTGGGGAGCTGTTTTTT.

V is TRBV6-1 and J is TRBJ2-7, with TRBD1 matching 7 bases. The V gene's germline CDR1 is MNHNS and CDR2 SASEGT. The CDR3 has 14 amino acids. Trimming took 0 bases from V and 3 from J; bases not matched to a gene: 2. This chain's CDR3 is CASSEAWTGYEQYF. Written as DNA, the CDR3 is TGTGCCAGCAGTGAAGCGTGGACAGGCTACGAGCAGTACTTC.

V gene TRBV11-2 combines with J gene TRBJ2-1; TRBD2 matches 11 bases. The J segment lost 4 bases and the V segment lost 3 bases, leaving 11 bases of the junction unmatched. This CDR3 is 18 amino acids long. Germline V gene lookup returns CDR1 SGHAT and CDR2 FQNNGV. The CDR3, as DNA: TGTGCCAGCAGCTTCTCCGGGGCCGGGACTAGCGGTTACAATGAGCAGTTCTTC. As protein: CASSFSGAGTSGYNEQFF.

The rearrangement joins TRBV18 to TRBJ2-7; TRBD1 agrees at 8 bases. CDR1 and CDR2 (germline): KGHSH, LQKENI. The V gene end was trimmed by 3 bases and the J gene end by 2 bases; junction bases not matched to a gene: 6. CDR3 length: 15 amino acids. Written as DNA, the CDR3 is TGTGCCAGCTCACCTTGGACAGGGATTGCCTACGAGCAGTACTTC. It specifies CASSPWTGIAYEQYF.

This rearrangement joins TRBV19 to TRBJ1-1, with TRBD1 matching 8 bases. The CDR3 totals 14 residues. CDR1 and CDR2 (germline): LNHDA, SQIVND (reference sequence). After removal of 10 bases from V and 5 bases from J, the junction contained 12 bases not matched to a gene. Written as DNA, the CDR3 is TGTGCCACCGCGATCGGACAGGGCAGGACTGAAGCTTTCTTT. The encoded protein is CATAIGQGRTEAFF.

V is TRBV7-9 and J is TRBJ1-2; 10 bases match TRBD1. Looked up from germline, CDR1 is SEHNR and CDR2 is FQNEAQ (reference sequence). This CDR3 spans 14 amino acids. V shed 5 bases and J 5 bases; nucleotides not matched to a gene: 5. The CDR3 is CASSPGTGVYGYTF. The DNA of the CDR3 is TGTGCCAGCAGCCCCGGGACAGGGGTTTATGGCTACACCTTC. The full variable domain, in which reference TRBV7-9 and TRBJ1-2 provide the parts outside the CDR3, is DTGVSQNPRHKITKRGQNVTFRCDPISEHNRLYWYRQTLGQGPEFLTYFQNEAQLEKSRLLSDRFSAERPKGSFSTLEIQRTEQGDSAMYLCASSPGTGVYGYTFGSGTRLTVV.

CDR3 sequence (DNA): TGTGCCAGCAGCCCCTATGATAACACTGAAGCTTTCTTT. Translating gives CASSPYDNTEAFF. V gene TRBV7-8 combines with J gene TRBJ1-1; no definite D call. Germline values: CDR1 SGHVS, CDR2 FQNEAQ. The V and J ends lost 5 bases and 2 bases respectively, with 9 bases between them. The CDR3 consists of 13 residues. Complete variable domain (other parts from reference TRBV7-8 and TRBJ1-1): GAGVSQSPRYKVAKRGQDVALRCDPISGHVSLFWYQQALGQGPEFLTYFQNEAQLDKSGLPSDRFFAERPEGSVSTLKIQRTQQEDSAVYLCASSPYDNTEAFFGQGTRLTVV.

The CDR3 loop reads CASSYDRASEAFF. In nucleotides, the CDR3 is TGTGCCAGCAGTTACGACAGAGCCTCTGAAGCTTTCTTT. The chain carries TRBV6-6 and TRBJ1-1; the D gene is possibly TRBD1 (5 bases). V was shortened by 2 bases and J by 6 bases, with 10 bases between the two germline ends. CDR3 length: 13 amino acids. CDR1 is MNHNY, CDR2 SVGAGI, per germline (reference sequence).

This chain joins TRBV5-1 and TRBJ1-2, with 10 bases lining up with TRBD1. Germline V gene sequence: CDR1 SGHRS, CDR2 YFSETQ. The CDR3 has 16 amino acids. Trimming cost V 2 bases and J 4 bases; bases outside gene matches: 8. For the CDR3, the DNA is TGCGCCAGCAGCTTCGGACAGGGGGTCGACAGCTATGGCTACACCTTC. Translation: CASSFGQGVDSYGYTF.

The chain recombines TRBV28 with TRBJ2-5; 7 bases align to TRBD2. The V gene's germline CDR1 is MDHEN and CDR2 SYDVKM. After removal of 8 bases from V and 2 bases from J, the junction contained 8 bases not matched to a gene. CDR3 length: 14 amino acids. The chain's CDR3 is CASSPGGRQETQYF. The CDR3 nucleotides are TGTGCCAGCTCGCCGGGAGGAAGACAAGAGACCCAGTACTTC.

This chain joins TRBV6-1 and TRBJ1-5; tentatively, D is TRBD1 (6 bases). This CDR3 is built from 16 residues. CDR1 and CDR2 from the germline V gene are MNHNS and SASEGT. Trimming left V 4 bases short and J 0 bases short, with 13 bases between. CDR3 region: CASSGTGTNSNQPQHF. CDR3 nucleotide sequence: TGTGCCAGCAGTGGTACCGGGACAAATAGCAATCAGCCCCAGCATTTT.

The J gene is TRBJ2-1, the V gene TRBV6-5; D possibly corresponds to TRBD2 (6 bases). This CDR3 comprises 15 residues. The V gene lost 2 bases and the J gene lost 6 bases, with 14 bases spanning the gap. Germline loops: CDR1 MNHEY, CDR2 SVGAGI. The CDR3 spells CASSYQGLAFNEQFF. DNA for the CDR3: TGTGCCAGCAGTTACCAGGGACTGGCCTTCAATGAGCAGTTCTTC.

The chain links TRBV9 to TRBJ1-1; unclear D gene. V gave up 2 bases and J gave up 4 bases, with 12 bases separating them. Per the germline V gene, CDR1 is SGDLS and CDR2 is YYNGEE. The CDR3 runs to 14 residues. The CDR3 DNA sequence: TGTGCCAGCAGCGTCGAGGGATGGAGCACTGAAGCTTTCTTT. Translating gives CASSVEGWSTEAFF.

This chain connects TRBV7-9 to TRBJ1-5; D may be TRBD1 (6 bases). V dropped 5 bases and J dropped 7 bases, with 9 bases sitting between them. In germline, CDR1 is SEHNR, CDR2 FQNEAQ (reference sequence). The CDR3 runs to 12 residues. CDR3 sequence: CASSAGQQPQHF. DNA for the CDR3: TGTGCCAGCAGCGCTGGACAGCAGCCCCAGCATTTT.

The chain employs TRBV29-1 and TRBJ2-1; 8 bases agree with TRBD2. Germline CDR1 reads SQVTM; CDR2 reads ANQGSEA. V dropped 8 bases and J dropped 2; count of bases not matched to a gene: 11. CDR3 length equals 15 residues. CDR3 sequence: CSTLAGSEAYNEQFF. The CDR3 DNA reads as TGCAGCACCTTAGCGGGAAGTGAGGCCTACAATGAGCAGTTCTTC.

V usage is TRBV5-4 and J usage is TRBJ2-1; 13 nucleotides match TRBD2. In germline, CDR1 is SGHNT, CDR2 YYREEE (reference sequence). Germline trimming cut 0 bases from V and 4 bases from J; bases unmatched to any gene: 10. The CDR3 sequence is 19 residues long. The CDR3 coding sequence is TGTGCCAGCAGCTTGGCCCCCTACGGGACTAGCGGGGAGTACAATGAGCAGTTCTTC. Its translation: CASSLAPYGTSGEYNEQFF.

The chain joins TRBV6-5 to TRBJ1-2; D gene ambiguous. CDR1 is MNHEY and CDR2 is SVGAGI in the germline V gene. The CDR3 is made up of 13 amino acids. Trimming stripped 6 bases from V and 3 bases from J, with 11 bases between. The CDR3 DNA reads as TGTGCCAGCAGCCTACAGAGGGACTATGGCTACACCTTC. This sequence encodes CASSLQRDYGYTF.

A note on this clone: An end of the junction does not agree with germline; a read error may underlie this. This same CDR3 is encoded by further DNA sequences in the sample. The V call is TRBV7-2, the J call TRBJ1-1; 8 bases agree with TRBD1. The CDR3 is 14 residues long. Germline CDR1 reads SGHTA; CDR2 reads FQGNSA. CDR3 protein: CASSLQGAWTEAFF. CDR3 in DNA: TGTGCCAGCAGCTTACAGGGGGCCTGGACTGAAGCCTTCTTT.

This rearrangement joins TRBV28 to TRBJ2-7; TRBD1 agrees at 9 bases. J gave up 3 bases and V 2 bases, and 8 bases lay outside the gene matches. CDR3 length equals 16 residues. Germline V gene sequence: CDR1 MDHEN, CDR2 SYDVKM. The CDR3: CASSLVTGGVGYEQYF. The CDR3 nucleotides are TGTGCCAGCAGTTTAGTAACAGGGGGCGTCGGCTACGAGCAGTACTTC.

The chain recombines TRBV4-3 with TRBJ1-2; possible D gene TRBD1, 5 bases. Per germline, CDR1 LGHNA and CDR2 YSLEER. The CDR3 loop spans 15 amino acids. Trimming took off 0 bases at V and 4 bases at J, with 12 bases between the two ends. The CDR3 region is CASSQDGGTLYGYTF. The CDR3 DNA follows: TGCGCCAGCAGCCAAGATGGAGGGACCCTCTATGGCTACACCTTC.

CDR3 amino acids: CASNDRAQPQHF. In DNA, the CDR3 is TGTGCCAGCAACGACAGGGCTCAGCCCCAGCATTTT. The chain joins TRBV6-6 to TRBJ1-5; 7 nucleotides line up with TRBD1. J gave up 6 bases and V 7 bases, and 3 bases lay outside the gene matches. The CDR3 sequence is 12 residues long. Germline V lookup: CDR1 MNHNY, CDR2 SVGAGI (reference sequence).